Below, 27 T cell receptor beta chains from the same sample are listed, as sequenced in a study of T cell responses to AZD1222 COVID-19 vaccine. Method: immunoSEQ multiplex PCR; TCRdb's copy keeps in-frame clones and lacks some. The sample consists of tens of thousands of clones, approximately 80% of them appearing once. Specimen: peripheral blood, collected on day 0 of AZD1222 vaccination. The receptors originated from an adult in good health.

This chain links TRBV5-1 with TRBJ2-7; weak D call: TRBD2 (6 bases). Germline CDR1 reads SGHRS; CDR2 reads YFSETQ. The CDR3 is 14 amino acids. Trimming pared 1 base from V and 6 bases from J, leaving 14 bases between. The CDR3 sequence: CASSLKAGLSEQYF. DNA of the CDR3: TGCGCCAGCAGCTTGAAGGCGGGGCTGTCCGAGCAGTACTTC.

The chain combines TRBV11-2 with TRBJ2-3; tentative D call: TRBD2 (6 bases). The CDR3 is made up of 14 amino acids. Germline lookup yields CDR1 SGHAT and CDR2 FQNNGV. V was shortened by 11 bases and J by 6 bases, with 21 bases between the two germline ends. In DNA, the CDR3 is TGTGCCGCCGCATACGGGGGTTCGGGGGATACGCAGTATTTT. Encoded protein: CAAAYGGSGDTQYF.

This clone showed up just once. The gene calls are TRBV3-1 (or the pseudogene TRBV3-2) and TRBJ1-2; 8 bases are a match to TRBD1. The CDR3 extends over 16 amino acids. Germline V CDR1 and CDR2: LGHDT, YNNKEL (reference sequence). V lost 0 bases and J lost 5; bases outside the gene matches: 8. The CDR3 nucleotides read TGTGCCAGCAGCCAAGAGGCAGGGGGCAGAACTTATGGCTACACCTTC. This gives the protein CASSQEAGGRTYGYTF.

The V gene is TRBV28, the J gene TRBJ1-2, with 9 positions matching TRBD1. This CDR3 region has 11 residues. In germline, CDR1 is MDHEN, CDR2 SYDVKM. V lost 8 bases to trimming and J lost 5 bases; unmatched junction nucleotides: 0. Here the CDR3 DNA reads TGTGCCAGCGGACAGGGGTATGGCTACACCTTC. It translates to CASGQGYGYTF.

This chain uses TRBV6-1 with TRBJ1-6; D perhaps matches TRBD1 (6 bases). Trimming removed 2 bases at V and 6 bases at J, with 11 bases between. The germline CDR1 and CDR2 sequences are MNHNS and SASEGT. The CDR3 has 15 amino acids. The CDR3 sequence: CASSETTGSNSPLHF. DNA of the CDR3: TGTGCCAGCAGTGAAACGACAGGTTCTAATTCACCCCTCCACTTT.

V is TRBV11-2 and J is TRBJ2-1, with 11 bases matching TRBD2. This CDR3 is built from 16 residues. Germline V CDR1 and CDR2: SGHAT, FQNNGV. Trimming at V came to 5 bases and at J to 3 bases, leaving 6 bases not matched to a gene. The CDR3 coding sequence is TGTGCCAGCAGCCGTACTAGCGGGGGCCTCTACAATGAGCAGTTCTTC. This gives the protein CASSRTSGGLYNEQFF.

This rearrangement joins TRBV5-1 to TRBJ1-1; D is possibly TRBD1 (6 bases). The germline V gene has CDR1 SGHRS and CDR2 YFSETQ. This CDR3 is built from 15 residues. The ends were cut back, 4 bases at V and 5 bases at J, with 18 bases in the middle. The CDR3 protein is CASSDGTPEGTEAFF. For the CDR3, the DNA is TGCGCCAGCAGCGACGGGACACCGGAGGGAACTGAAGCTTTCTTT.

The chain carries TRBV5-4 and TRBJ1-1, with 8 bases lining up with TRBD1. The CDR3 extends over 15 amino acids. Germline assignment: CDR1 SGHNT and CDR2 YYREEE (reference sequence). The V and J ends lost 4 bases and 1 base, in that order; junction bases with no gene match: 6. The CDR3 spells CASSLKQGENTEAFF. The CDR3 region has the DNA TGTGCCAGCAGCCTCAAACAGGGGGAGAACACTGAAGCTTTCTTT.

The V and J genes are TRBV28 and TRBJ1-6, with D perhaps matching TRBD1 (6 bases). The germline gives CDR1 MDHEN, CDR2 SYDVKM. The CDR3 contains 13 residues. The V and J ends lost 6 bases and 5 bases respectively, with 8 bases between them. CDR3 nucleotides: TGTGCCAGCAGGGACAGCCATAATTCACCCCTCCACTTT. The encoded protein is CASRDSHNSPLHF.

CDR3 DNA sequence: TGTGCCAGCAGGCGCCCGCGCGACACCGGGGAGCTGTTTTTT. Translating it yields CASRRPRDTGELFF. The rearrangement uses TRBV3-1 (or the pseudogene TRBV3-2) and TRBJ2-2; D unclear. Germline CDR1 is LGHDT and CDR2 is YNNKEL (reference sequence). The V gene lost 6 bases and the J gene lost 3 bases, with 11 bases spanning the gap. CDR3 size: 14 residues.

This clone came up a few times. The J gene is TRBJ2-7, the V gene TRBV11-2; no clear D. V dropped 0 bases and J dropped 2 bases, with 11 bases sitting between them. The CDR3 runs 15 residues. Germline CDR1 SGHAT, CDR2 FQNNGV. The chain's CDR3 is CASSLDQVKTYEQYF. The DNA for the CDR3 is TGTGCCAGCAGCTTAGATCAGGTAAAGACCTACGAGCAGTACTTC.

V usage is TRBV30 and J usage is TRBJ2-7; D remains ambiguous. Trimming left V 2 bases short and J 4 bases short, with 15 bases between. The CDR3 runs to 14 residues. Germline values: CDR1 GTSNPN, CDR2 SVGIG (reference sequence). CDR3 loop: CAWSRVEGSYEQYF. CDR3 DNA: TGTGCCTGGAGTAGGGTCGAAGGGTCTTACGAGCAGTACTTC.

The DNA of the CDR3 is TGTGCCAGCAGCCTTGGGACTAGCGGGAGGGCCGGAGAAGAGACCCAGTACTTC. Its translation is CASSLGTSGRAGEETQYF. V is TRBV3-1 (or the pseudogene TRBV3-2) and J is TRBJ2-5, with TRBD2 matching 16 bases. The germline V gene has CDR1 LGHDT and CDR2 YNNKEL (reference sequence). V shed 4 bases and J 3 bases; nucleotides not matched to a gene: 8. The length of the CDR3 is 18 residues.

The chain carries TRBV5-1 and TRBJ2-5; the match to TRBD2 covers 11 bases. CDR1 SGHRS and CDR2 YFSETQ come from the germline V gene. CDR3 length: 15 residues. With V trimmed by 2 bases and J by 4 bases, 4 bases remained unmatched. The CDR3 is CASSFLAGGGETQYF. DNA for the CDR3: TGCGCCAGCAGCTTCCTAGCGGGAGGAGGAGAGACCCAGTACTTC.

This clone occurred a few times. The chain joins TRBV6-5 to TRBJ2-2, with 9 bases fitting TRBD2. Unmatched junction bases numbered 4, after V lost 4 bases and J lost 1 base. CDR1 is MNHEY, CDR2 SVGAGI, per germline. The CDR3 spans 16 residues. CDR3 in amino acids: CASSSGLAQNTGELFF. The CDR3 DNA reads TGTGCCAGCAGTTCGGGACTAGCTCAGAACACCGGGGAGCTGTTTTTT.

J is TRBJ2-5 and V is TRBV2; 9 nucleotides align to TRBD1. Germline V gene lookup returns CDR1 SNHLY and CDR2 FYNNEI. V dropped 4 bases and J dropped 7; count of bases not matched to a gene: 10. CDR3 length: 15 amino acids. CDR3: CASSGGQGGLGTQYF. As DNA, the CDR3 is TGTGCCAGCAGTGGGGGACAGGGAGGGCTCGGGACCCAGTACTTC. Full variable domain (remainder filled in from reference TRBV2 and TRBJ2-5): EPEVTQTPSHQVTQMGQEVILRCVPISNHLYFYWYRQILGQKVEFLVSFYNNEISEKSEIFDDQFSVERPDGSNFTLKIRSTKLEDSAMYFCASSGGQGGLGTQYFGPGTRLLVL.

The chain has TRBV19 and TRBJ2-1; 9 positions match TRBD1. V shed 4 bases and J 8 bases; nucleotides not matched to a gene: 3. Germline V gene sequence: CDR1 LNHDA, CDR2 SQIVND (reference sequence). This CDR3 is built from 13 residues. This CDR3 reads CASSNRGRDEQFF. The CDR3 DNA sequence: TGTGCCAGTAGTAACAGGGGGCGCGATGAGCAGTTCTTC.

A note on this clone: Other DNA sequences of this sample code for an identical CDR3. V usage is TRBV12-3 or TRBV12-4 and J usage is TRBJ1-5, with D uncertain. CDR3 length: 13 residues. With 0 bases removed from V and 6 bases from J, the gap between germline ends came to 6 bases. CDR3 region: CASSLALGQPQHF. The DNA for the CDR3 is TGTGCCAGCAGTTTAGCGCTAGGTCAGCCCCAGCATTTT.

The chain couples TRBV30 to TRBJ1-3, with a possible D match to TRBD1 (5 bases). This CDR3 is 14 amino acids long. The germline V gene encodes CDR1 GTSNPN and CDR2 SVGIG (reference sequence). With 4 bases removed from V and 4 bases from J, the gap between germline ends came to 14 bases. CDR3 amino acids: CAWTAAGGGNTIYF. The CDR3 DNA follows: TGTGCCTGGACTGCGGCCGGGGGGGGAAACACCATATATTTT.

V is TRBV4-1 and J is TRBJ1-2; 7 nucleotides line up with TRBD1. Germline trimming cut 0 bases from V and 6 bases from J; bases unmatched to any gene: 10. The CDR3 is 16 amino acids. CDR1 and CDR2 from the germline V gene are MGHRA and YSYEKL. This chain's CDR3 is CASSQDFDRVENGYTF. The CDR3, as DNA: TGCGCCAGCAGCCAAGATTTTGACAGGGTGGAAAATGGCTACACCTTC.

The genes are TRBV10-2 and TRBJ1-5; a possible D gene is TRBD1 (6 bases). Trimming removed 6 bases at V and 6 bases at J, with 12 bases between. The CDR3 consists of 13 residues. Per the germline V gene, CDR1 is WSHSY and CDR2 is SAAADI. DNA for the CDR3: TGCGCCAGCAGGGGGGCTTTTGGTCAGCCCCAGCATTTT. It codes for CASRGAFGQPQHF.

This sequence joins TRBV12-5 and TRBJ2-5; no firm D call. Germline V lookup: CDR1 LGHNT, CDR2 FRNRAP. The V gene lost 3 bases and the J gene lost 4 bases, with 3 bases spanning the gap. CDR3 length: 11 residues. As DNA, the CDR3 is TGTGCTAGTGGTTTAAGAGAGACCCAGTACTTC. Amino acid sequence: CASGLRETQYF.

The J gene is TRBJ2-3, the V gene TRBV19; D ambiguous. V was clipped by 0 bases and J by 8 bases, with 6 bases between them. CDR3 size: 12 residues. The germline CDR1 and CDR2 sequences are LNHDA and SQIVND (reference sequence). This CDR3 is CASSIEKGTQYF. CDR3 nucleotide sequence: TGTGCCAGTAGTATAGAGAAGGGTACGCAGTATTTT.

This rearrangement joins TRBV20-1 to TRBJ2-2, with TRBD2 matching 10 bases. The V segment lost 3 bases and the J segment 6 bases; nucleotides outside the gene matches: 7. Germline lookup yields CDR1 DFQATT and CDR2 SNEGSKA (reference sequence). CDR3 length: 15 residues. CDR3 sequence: CSASPSGSPAGELFF. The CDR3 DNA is TGCAGTGCTAGTCCTAGCGGGAGCCCCGCCGGGGAGCTGTTTTTT.

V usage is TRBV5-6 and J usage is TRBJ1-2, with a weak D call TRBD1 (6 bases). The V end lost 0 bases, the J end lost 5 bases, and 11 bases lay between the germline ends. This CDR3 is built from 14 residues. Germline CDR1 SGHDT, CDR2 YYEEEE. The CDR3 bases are TGTGCCAGCAGCTTGGCCGGGACACCTTATGGCTACACCTTC. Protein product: CASSLAGTPYGYTF.

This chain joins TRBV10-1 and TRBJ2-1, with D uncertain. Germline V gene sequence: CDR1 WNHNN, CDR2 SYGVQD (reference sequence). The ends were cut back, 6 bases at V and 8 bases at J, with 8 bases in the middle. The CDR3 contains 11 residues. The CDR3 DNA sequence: TGCGCCAGCAGAATATCGCATGAGCAGTTCTTC. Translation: CASRISHEQFF.

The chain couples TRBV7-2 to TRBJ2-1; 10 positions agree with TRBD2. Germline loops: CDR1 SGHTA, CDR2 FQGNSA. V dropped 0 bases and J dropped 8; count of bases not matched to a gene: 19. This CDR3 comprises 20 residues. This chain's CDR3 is CASSLAPYSGRRATGYEQFF. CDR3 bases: TGTGCCAGCAGCTTAGCCCCATATAGCGGGAGGAGGGCTACGGGGTATGAGCAGTTCTTC.